This TCR beta chain emerged from a study of T cell changes during pregnancy in multiple sclerosis. Between the trimmed V and J ends, which lost 0 bases and 1 base, there was a span of 10 bases. CDR1 LGHNA and CDR2 YSLEER come from the germline V gene. The CDR3 runs 15 residues. Libraries were prepared by immunoSEQ multiplex PCR; TCRdb keeps only in-frame clonotypes and omits some of them. The table shows 100,000 or so clones, with just over 90% occurring only once. This clone has a single count. The J gene is TRBJ2-7, the V gene TRBV4-3; D may be TRBD1 (5 bases). The receptor was derived from a female donor in good health, enrolled as a control in a pregnancy study. The starting material was peripheral blood, obtained in the second trimester of pregnancy. The CDR3 sequence is CASSQDLTASYEQYF. The CDR3 nucleotides are TGCGCCAGCAGCCAAGATCTGACAGCGTCCTACGAGCAGTACTTC.